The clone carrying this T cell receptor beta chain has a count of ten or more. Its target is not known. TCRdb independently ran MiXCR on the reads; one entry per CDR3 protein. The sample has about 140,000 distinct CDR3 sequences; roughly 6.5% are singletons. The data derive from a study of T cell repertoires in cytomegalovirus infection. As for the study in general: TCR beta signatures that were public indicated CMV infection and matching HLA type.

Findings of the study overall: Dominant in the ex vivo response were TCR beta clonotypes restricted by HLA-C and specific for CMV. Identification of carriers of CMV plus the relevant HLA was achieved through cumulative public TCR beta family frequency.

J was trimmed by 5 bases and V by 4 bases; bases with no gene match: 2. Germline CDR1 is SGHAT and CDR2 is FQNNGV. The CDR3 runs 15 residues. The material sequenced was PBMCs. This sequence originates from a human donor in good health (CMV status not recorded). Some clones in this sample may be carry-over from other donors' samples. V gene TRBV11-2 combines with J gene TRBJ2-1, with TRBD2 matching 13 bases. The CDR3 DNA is TGTGCCAGCAGCTACACTAGCGGGGGGGACAATGAGCAGTTCTTC. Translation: CASSYTSGGDNEQFF.